What follows are 27 T cell receptor beta chains derived from one specimen sequenced in a study of blood T cell repertoires in COVID-19. TCRdb's copy holds only in-frame clones and misses some; the assay was immunoSEQ multiplex PCR. There are a few hundred thousand clones in the sample; 70% to 90% occur only once, and 3% to 3.5% lies in the top ten. Sequences were obtained from peripheral blood. The receptors originated from a man between 60 and 70 years old with acute or convalescent COVID-19.

This chain links TRBV7-9 with TRBJ2-1; the match to TRBD2 covers 8 bases. Trimming cost V 7 bases and J 1 base; bases outside gene matches: 12. CDR1 and CDR2 from the germline V gene are SEHNR and FQNEAQ (reference sequence). The CDR3 is 17 residues long. CDR3 amino acids: CASNTLTSDGSYNEQFF. CDR3 nucleotide sequence: TGTGCCAGCAACACCCTGACTAGCGATGGGTCCTACAATGAGCAGTTCTTC.

V and J are TRBV24-1 and TRBJ1-2; 7 bases are a match to TRBD1. Per the germline V gene, CDR1 is KGHDR and CDR2 is SFDVKD. Trimming cost V 4 bases and J 8 bases; bases outside gene matches: 9. The CDR3 is made up of 14 amino acids. The CDR3 here is CATSENDRVWGYTF. CDR3 DNA sequence: TGTGCCACCAGTGAAAACGACAGGGTTTGGGGCTACACCTTC.

This chain uses TRBV6-6 with TRBJ1-2; D remains ambiguous. Trimming stripped 4 bases from V and 8 bases from J, with 8 bases between. Germline V lookup: CDR1 MNHNY, CDR2 SVGAGI (reference sequence). The CDR3 covers 11 residues. In DNA, the CDR3 is TGTGCCAGCAGTTCCCCGGGGGGCTACACCTTC. The encoded protein is CASSSPGGYTF.

The chain has TRBV7-2 and TRBJ2-5; TRBD2 matches at 9 bases. Germline V gene data show CDR1 as SGHTA and CDR2 as FQGNSA. V trimming: 0 bases; J trimming: 4 bases; junction bases outside the gene matches: 12. This CDR3 is built from 18 residues. As DNA, the CDR3 is TGTGCCAGCAGCTTAGCTCCAGCGGGGCGGGGGGGCGGAGAGACCCAGTACTTC. As protein: CASSLAPAGRGGGETQYF. Drawing the rest from reference TRBV7-2 and TRBJ2-5, the complete variable domain is GAGVSQSPSNKVTEKGKDVELRCDPISGHTALYWYRQSLGQGLEFLIYFQGNSAPDKSGLPSDRFSAERTGGSVSTLTIQRTQQEDSAVYLCASSLAPAGRGGGETQYFGPGTRLLVL.

The CDR3 bases are TGTGCCAGCAGCTTAGATAGGCAGGGGGCGCCGCCTGGAAACACCATATATTTT. It is translated as CASSLDRQGAPPGNTIYF. The chain is built from TRBV7-8 and TRBJ1-3; 8 nucleotides agree with TRBD1. V shed 1 base, J shed 2 bases, and the junction held 10 bases outside the gene matches. Germline-derived CDR1 and CDR2 are SGHVS and FQNEAQ. The CDR3 contains 18 residues.

The chain employs TRBV7-2 and TRBJ1-1, with D tentatively TRBD1 (5 bases). Germline V gene lookup returns CDR1 SGHTA and CDR2 FQGNSA. V was pared by 2 bases and J by 2 bases, with 21 bases between. The CDR3 has 18 amino acids. This CDR3 is CASSLRGGAGPLNTEAFF. The CDR3 DNA reads as TGTGCCAGCAGCTTAAGGGGAGGCGCCGGGCCCTTAAACACTGAAGCTTTCTTT.

The rearrangement links TRBV10-2 to TRBJ1-4; TRBD1 aligns across 10 bases. With 5 bases clipped from V and 8 bases from J, the junction kept 11 bases outside the gene matches. Per germline, CDR1 WSHSY and CDR2 SAAADI. This CDR3 is 16 amino acids long. This CDR3 reads CASSPYRDRGNEKLFF. The CDR3 DNA reads as TGCGCCAGCAGTCCTTACAGGGACAGGGGTAACGAAAAACTGTTTTTT.

This clone was counted only a few times. The chain uses TRBV10-1 and TRBJ1-4, with a weak D call TRBD1 (6 bases). The CDR3 consists of 14 residues. The germline V gene encodes CDR1 WNHNN and CDR2 SYGVQD (reference sequence). Trimming removed 0 bases at V and 8 bases at J, with 10 bases between. CDR3 residues: CASSESIDREKLFF. CDR3 DNA sequence: TGCGCCAGCAGTGAGTCGATCGACAGGGAAAAACTGTTTTTT.

This chain connects TRBV18 to TRBJ1-3; D is unresolved. In germline, CDR1 is KGHSH, CDR2 LQKENI. The CDR3 sequence is 16 residues long. V was pared by 5 bases and J by 0 bases, with 14 bases between. CDR3 in amino acids: CASSSKLGSSGNTIYF. CDR3 in DNA: TGTGCCAGCTCATCCAAACTGGGGAGCTCTGGAAACACCATATATTTT.

The chain links TRBV4-1 to TRBJ2-5; 8 nucleotides match TRBD2. The CDR3 extends over 15 amino acids. V lost 4 bases to trimming and J lost 3 bases; unmatched junction nucleotides: 7. Per the germline V gene, CDR1 is MGHRA and CDR2 is YSYEKL. The CDR3 here is CASSPRSGGEETQYF. CDR3 DNA sequence: TGCGCCAGCAGCCCCCGCTCCGGGGGGGAAGAGACCCAGTACTTC.

J is TRBJ1-2 and V is TRBV7-2, with 12 bases fitting TRBD1. With 6 bases clipped from V and 8 bases from J, the junction kept 10 bases outside the gene matches. CDR1 and CDR2 (germline): SGHTA, FQGNSA. The CDR3 sequence is 15 residues long. CDR3 nucleotide sequence: TGTGCCAGCAGACCCCGGGACAGGGGGCCGGAAGGCTACACCTTC. Its translation is CASRPRDRGPEGYTF.

CDR3 nucleotides: TGTGCCAGCAGTGGGCTAGTCGGGGGGGCCCAGAACGAGCAGTACTTC. Its protein is CASSGLVGGAQNEQYF. The chain couples TRBV6-1 to TRBJ2-7, with TRBD2 matching 8 bases. Germline CDR1 and CDR2: MNHNS and SASEGT. This CDR3 has 16 residues. V was pared by 4 bases and J by 5 bases, with 13 bases of the junction left unmatched.

V usage is TRBV6-2 or TRBV6-3 and J usage is TRBJ2-2; no definite D call. CDR1 is MNHEY and CDR2 is SVGEGT in the germline V gene. The V gene lost 6 bases and the J gene lost 5 bases, with 13 bases spanning the gap. The CDR3 has 14 residues. The CDR3 coding sequence is TGTGCCAGCAGCTTACCCCATCAGACCGGGGAGCTGTTTTTT. This encodes CASSLPHQTGELFF.

The chain employs TRBV2 and TRBJ1-1; tentative D call: TRBD1 (5 bases). Per the germline V gene, CDR1 is SNHLY and CDR2 is FYNNEI. The length of the CDR3 is 14 residues. Trimming took off 6 bases at V and 0 bases at J, with 11 bases between the two ends. The CDR3 here is CASRTGHMNTEAFF. In nucleotides, the CDR3 is TGTGCCAGCAGAACCGGACATATGAACACTGAAGCTTTCTTT.

V and J are TRBV7-2 and TRBJ1-6; D is perhaps TRBD1 (5 bases). Germline CDR1 SGHTA, CDR2 FQGNSA. Trimming stripped 5 bases from V and 7 bases from J, with 15 bases between. This CDR3 spans 15 amino acids. The CDR3 loop reads CASSPSRVANSPLHF. The CDR3 DNA follows: TGTGCCAGCAGCCCAAGCAGGGTGGCGAATTCACCCCTCCACTTT.

The count of this clone is one. The genes are TRBV28 and TRBJ2-7; 8 positions agree with TRBD1. Germline values: CDR1 MDHEN, CDR2 SYDVKM. This CDR3 contains 15 residues. V lost 4 bases to trimming and J lost 3 bases; unmatched junction nucleotides: 8. CDR3 coding DNA: TGTGCCAGCAGTTACGTCACAGGGGGAAGCTACGAGCAGTACTTC. Protein product: CASSYVTGGSYEQYF. Using reference TRBV28 and TRBJ2-7 for the parts outside the CDR3, the full variable domain is DVKVTQSSRYLVKRTGEKVFLECVQDMDHENMFWYRQDPGLGLRLIYFSYDVKMKEKGDIPEGYSVSREKKERFSLILESASTNQTSMYLCASSYVTGGSYEQYFGPGTRLTVT.

V gene TRBV7-9 combines with J gene TRBJ1-3; a weak D match, TRBD1 (5 bases). The CDR3 runs 16 residues. V gave up 0 bases and J gave up 2 bases, with 11 bases separating them. CDR1 is SEHNR and CDR2 is FQNEAQ in the germline V gene (reference sequence). The CDR3 DNA reads as TGTGCCAGCAGCTTAGCAGGTGGGGCGACTGGAAACACCATATATTTT. Translation gives CASSLAGGATGNTIYF.

The chain couples TRBV5-1 to TRBJ2-5; TRBD1 matches at 7 bases. This CDR3 has 15 residues. The germline V gene has CDR1 SGHRS and CDR2 YFSETQ. After removal of 0 bases from V and 5 bases from J, the junction contained 7 bases not matched to a gene. The CDR3 protein is CASSLAPTGLETQYF. The CDR3, as DNA: TGCGCCAGCAGCTTGGCCCCGACAGGGCTGGAGACCCAGTACTTC.

V usage is TRBV12-3 or TRBV12-4 and J usage is TRBJ2-1; D remains unclear. The CDR3 runs 12 residues. V shed 2 bases and J shed 6 bases, with 5 bases lying between them. The CDR3 region is CASSLFRNEQFF. The CDR3 DNA is TGTGCCAGCAGTTTATTTCGCAATGAGCAGTTCTTC.

This clone was seen just once. The chain carries TRBV27 and TRBJ1-6; 10 bases fit TRBD1. Germline CDR1 reads MNHEY; CDR2 reads SMNVEV (reference sequence). The CDR3 runs 16 residues. Trimming took 7 bases from V and 5 from J; bases not matched to a gene: 8. As DNA, the CDR3 is TGTGCCAGCACCCTAGACAGGGGGCTCAATAATTCACCCCTCCACTTT. It translates to CASTLDRGLNNSPLHF.

This chain joins TRBV19 and TRBJ1-1; 12 bases map to TRBD1. Germline V lookup: CDR1 LNHDA, CDR2 SQIVND (reference sequence). The CDR3 is 14 amino acids. V lost 3 bases, J lost 5 bases, and 1 base stayed unmatched. CDR3 in DNA: TGTGCCAGTAGTATGGGACAGGGGGCGACTGAAGCTTTCTTT. It yields the protein CASSMGQGATEAFF.

The genes are TRBV28 and TRBJ2-7; TRBD1 matches at 8 bases. V shed 5 bases, J shed 3 bases, and the junction held 12 bases outside the gene matches. The CDR3 covers 16 residues. CDR1 and CDR2 (germline): MDHEN, SYDVKM. Written as DNA, the CDR3 is TGTGCCAGCAGTCCCACCAGAGGACAGGGCGGCTACGAGCAGTACTTC. Amino acid sequence: CASSPTRGQGGYEQYF.

The rearrangement links TRBV2 to TRBJ1-2, with D possibly matching TRBD1 (5 bases). From germline, CDR1 is SNHLY and CDR2 FYNNEI. The CDR3 consists of 12 residues. V was shortened by 6 bases and J by 8 bases, with 13 bases between the two germline ends. CDR3 amino acids: CASRGRGKGYTF. The CDR3 DNA is TGTGCCAGCAGGGGTCGGGGGAAAGGCTACACCTTC.

The chain links TRBV9 to TRBJ1-2; TRBD1 is a possible D gene (5 bases). The CDR3 spans 15 residues. With 2 bases removed from V and 0 bases from J, the gap between germline ends came to 11 bases. CDR1 and CDR2 from the germline V gene are SGDLS and YYNGEE. The CDR3 spells CASSVGGAANYGYTF. The CDR3 nucleotides are TGTGCCAGCAGCGTGGGCGGGGCCGCTAACTATGGCTACACCTTC.

This rearrangement joins TRBV7-2 to TRBJ1-1; no definite D call. Trimming took 3 bases from V and 11 from J, leaving 19 bases between them. The germline CDR1 and CDR2 sequences are SGHTA and FQGNSA. CDR3 size: 14 residues. For the CDR3, the DNA is TGTGCCAGCAGCTTTTCGGGCCCGCCAGGCGGGGCTTTCTTT. This sequence encodes CASSFSGPPGGAFF.

In its sample, this clone was seen a few times. The V and J genes are TRBV9 and TRBJ2-3, with a tentative D call TRBD2 (5 bases). This CDR3 comprises 16 residues. The germline CDR1 and CDR2 sequences are SGDLS and YYNGEE. Trimming took off 4 bases at V and 2 bases at J, with 17 bases between the two ends. The CDR3 DNA follows: TGTGCCAGCAGCCCCTCCCCCAGCGGCAACACAGATACGCAGTATTTT. Protein: CASSPSPSGNTDTQYF.

This clone has just one count. J is TRBJ2-1 and V is TRBV19; D uncertain. V shed 1 base and J shed 3 bases, with 4 bases lying between them. CDR1 LNHDA and CDR2 SQIVND come from the germline V gene (reference sequence). The CDR3 spans 13 residues. As DNA, the CDR3 is TGTGCCAGTAGTATAGGAGACTACAATGAGCAGTTCTTC. It codes for CASSIGDYNEQFF.